This TCR beta chain was identified in a study of T cell repertoires in cytomegalovirus infection (dated by TCRdb to about 2019). About the full investigation: Donor HLA type was relevant to the analysis, because carriage of CMV infection together with the matching HLA type was indicated by public TCR beta signatures.

This clonotype appeared many times. No cognate antigen has been identified for it. Base qualities were left out, and no much larger clone turns up one base away. Sequencing relied on an Illumina HiSeq 1500. The public reads were run again by TCRdb, first through fastp at Q25 and then through MiXCR, and only productive beta chains were kept. Rows with a matching CDR3 protein are joined into one entry that keeps the most common DNA and genes. The sample table contains more than 400,000 distinct CDR3 sequences; only one count was recorded for about 30% of them. The top ten constitute over 10% of the sample. The study at large found these results: The ex vivo response was dominated by HLA-C-restricted CMV-specific TCR beta clonotypes, which also provided the single most frequent clonotype in two of eight donors. Carriers of CMV infection plus the relevant HLA type were discriminated by the cumulative frequency of public TCR beta family members in the study cohort and in an independent approximately 350-donor cohort.

Trimmed from V: 5 bases; trimmed from J: 5 bases; junction bases lacking a gene match: 5. Taken from the germline V gene, the CDR1 and CDR2 loops are SGHTA and FQGNSA. The CDR3 measures 15 amino acids from cysteine to phenylalanine. The sequence is cut down to CDR3 DNA, 45 bases in frame from base 1. Sequencing input: PBMCs. The V and J genes are TRBV7-2 and TRBJ2-5, and TRBD2 aligns with 13 junction nucleotides. The sequence derives from a human donor in good health (CMV status not recorded). Some clones in this sample may be carry-over from other donors' samples. The nucleotide sequence is TGTGCCAGCAGCCCTTGGACTAGCGGGAGCGAGACCCAGTACTTC. Its translation reads: CASSPWTSGSETQYF.